The 11 T cell receptor beta chains below were found in one sample sequenced in a study of blood T cells in healthy people across ages. A second PCR of about 7 to 12 cycles used a sample-barcoded 5' primer and a J-beta primer mix. Each CDR3 protein is one row after TCRdb ran MiXCR on the 5' RACE reads. The sample lists around 670,000 distinct CDR3 sequences, approximately 30% seen once, with 15% to 19% in the top ten. Sample: blood. These receptors originate from a woman older than 75 in good health.

This clonotype was seen a handful of times. The chain links TRBV6-6 to TRBJ2-2; 8 bases agree with TRBD1. Germline CDR1 MNHNY, CDR2 SVGAGI (reference sequence). The V and J ends lost 2 bases and 6 bases, in that order; junction bases with no gene match: 5. This CDR3 region has 15 residues. CDR3 coding DNA: TGTGCCAGCAGTTACGGACAGGGTCGGTCCGGGGAGCTGTTTTTT. It specifies CASSYGQGRSGELFF.

As concerns this clonotype: Since the CDR3 does not end with the conserved phenylalanine or tryptophan, this likely comes from a read error. This chain connects TRBV12-3 or TRBV12-4 to TRBJ2-3; possible D gene TRBD1, 5 bases. CDR3 length equals 15 residues. V lost 2 bases and J 3 bases, leaving 12 bases between the germline ends. CDR3 in amino acids: CASSLTGSRTDTQYS. DNA of the CDR3: TGTGCCAGCAGTTTAACAGGATCCCGGACAGATACGCAGTATTCT.

This clonotype was recorded once. J is TRBJ2-5 and V is TRBV30; the match to TRBD1 covers 10 bases. Germline V gene sequence: CDR1 GTSNPN, CDR2 SVGIG (reference sequence). V gave up 3 bases and J gave up 12 bases; unmatched junction bases: 10. CDR3 length: 13 amino acids. The CDR3 sequence is CAWRLPGTGEEYF. The CDR3 bases are TGTGCCTGGAGGCTCCCAGGGACAGGGGAGGAGTACTTC.

This clonotype has at least ten counts. The chain has TRBV6-4 and TRBJ2-5, with TRBD2 matching 8 bases. The CDR3 consists of 16 residues. The ends lost 3 bases at V and 11 bases at J; junction bases unmatched: 17. The germline V gene has CDR1 MRHNA and CDR2 SNTAGT. The CDR3 coding sequence is TGTGCCAGCAGTGAACGCGGGGGGCCTCGTTCTTGGGAGCAGTACTTC. Its protein product is CASSERGGPRSWEQYF.

Regarding this clonotype: A much larger clone differs by one base, so this may be a read error. The chain employs TRBV12-3 or TRBV12-4 and TRBJ2-1; 9 bases match TRBD2. The DNA matches TRBJ2-7 better at its end, which makes the J call doubtful. CDR3 length equals 15 residues. The CDR3 DNA is TGTGCCAGCAGCATAAGCGGGGGGTCCAACAATGAGCAGTACTTC. Residues: CASSISGGSNNEQYF.

This clonotype was found a few times. CDR3 coding DNA: TGTGCCAGCAGTCCCCCCCGACTAGCGGGGGGTAATGAGCAGTTCTTC. Amino acid sequence: CASSPPRLAGGNEQFF. The chain uses TRBV27 and TRBJ2-1; 13 positions match TRBD2. This CDR3 contains 16 residues. Trimming at V came to 5 bases and at J to 7 bases, leaving 8 bases not matched to a gene. Per germline, CDR1 MNHEY and CDR2 SMNVEV (reference sequence).

This sequence joins TRBV7-3 and TRBJ2-2; 13 nucleotides align to TRBD2. The length of the CDR3 is 18 residues. CDR1 is SGHTA and CDR2 is FQGTGA in the germline V gene. J lost 5 bases, V lost 0 bases, and 6 bases had no gene match. In DNA, the CDR3 is TGTGCCAGCAGCTTAACTTCGGGACTAGCGGGGAAAACCGGGGAGCTGTTTTTT. Its protein product is CASSLTSGLAGKTGELFF.

This clonotype came up many times. The chain is built from TRBV5-1 and TRBJ2-3; D unresolved. This CDR3 region has 14 residues. CDR1 is SGHRS, CDR2 YFSETQ, per germline. Trimming removed 0 bases at V and 2 bases at J, with 7 bases between. As DNA, the CDR3 is TGCGCCAGCAGCTTGGGCAGGCCCACAGATACGCAGTATTTT. Translating gives CASSLGRPTDTQYF.

In the case of this clonotype: One end of the junction is discordant with germline, which a read error may explain. This chain connects TRBV7-7 to TRBJ2-5; D ambiguous. The CDR3 has 14 amino acids. Germline V gene lookup returns CDR1 SSHAT and CDR2 FNYEAQ (reference sequence). As DNA, the CDR3 is TGTGCTAGCAGCACAATCGGCTCAGAAGAGACCCTGTACTTC. This codes for CASSTIGSEETLYF.

The chain carries TRBV5-1 and TRBJ1-6, with a possible D match to TRBD1 (5 bases). The CDR3 is made up of 16 amino acids. Germline V gene sequence: CDR1 SGHRS, CDR2 YFSETQ. V dropped 0 bases and J dropped 6 bases, with 13 bases sitting between them. CDR3 loop: CASSLDVGQTNSPLHF. The CDR3 bases are TGCGCCAGCAGCTTGGATGTGGGGCAGACTAATTCACCCCTCCACTTT.

This clonotype was counted at least ten times. The chain recombines TRBV5-6 with TRBJ1-2; TRBD1 is a possible D gene (5 bases). The germline gives CDR1 SGHDT, CDR2 YYEEEE. V was shortened by 1 base and J by 3 bases, with 10 bases between the two germline ends. This CDR3 contains 14 residues. This chain's CDR3 is CASSLLQGDYGYTF. In nucleotides, the CDR3 is TGTGCCAGCAGCTTGTTGCAGGGAGACTATGGCTACACCTTC.